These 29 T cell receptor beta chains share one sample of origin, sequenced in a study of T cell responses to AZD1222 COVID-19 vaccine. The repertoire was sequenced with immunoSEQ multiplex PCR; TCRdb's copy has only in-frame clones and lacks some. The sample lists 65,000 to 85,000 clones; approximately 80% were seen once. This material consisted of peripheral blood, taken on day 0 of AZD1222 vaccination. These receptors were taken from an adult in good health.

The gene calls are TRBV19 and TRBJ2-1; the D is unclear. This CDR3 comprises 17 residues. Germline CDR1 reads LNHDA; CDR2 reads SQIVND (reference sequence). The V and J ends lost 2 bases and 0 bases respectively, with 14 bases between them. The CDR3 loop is CASSILAEYSSYNEQFF. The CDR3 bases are TGTGCCAGTAGTATATTGGCAGAATACAGCTCCTACAATGAGCAGTTCTTC.

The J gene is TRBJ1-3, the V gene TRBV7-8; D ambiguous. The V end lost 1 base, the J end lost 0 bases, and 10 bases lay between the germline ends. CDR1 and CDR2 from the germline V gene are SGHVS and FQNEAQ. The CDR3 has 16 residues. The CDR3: CASSLGWSASGNTIYF. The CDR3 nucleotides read TGTGCCAGCAGCTTAGGATGGTCGGCCTCTGGAAACACCATATATTTT.

CDR3 residues: CASSVGLMGEAGGYTF. The CDR3 DNA reads as TGTGCCAGCAGCGTAGGGCTGATGGGGGAGGCGGGGGGCTACACCTTC. J is TRBJ1-2 and V is TRBV9, with D possibly TRBD1 on 5 matching bases. Germline-derived CDR1 and CDR2 are SGDLS and YYNGEE. V lost 0 bases to trimming and J lost 8 bases, with 20 bases between them. This CDR3 has 16 residues.

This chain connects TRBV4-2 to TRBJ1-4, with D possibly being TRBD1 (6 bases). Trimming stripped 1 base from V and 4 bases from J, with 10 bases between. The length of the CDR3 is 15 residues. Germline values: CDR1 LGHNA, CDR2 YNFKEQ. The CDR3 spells CASSQGQANNEKLFF. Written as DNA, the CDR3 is TGTGCCAGCAGCCAAGGACAGGCGAATAATGAAAAACTGTTTTTT.

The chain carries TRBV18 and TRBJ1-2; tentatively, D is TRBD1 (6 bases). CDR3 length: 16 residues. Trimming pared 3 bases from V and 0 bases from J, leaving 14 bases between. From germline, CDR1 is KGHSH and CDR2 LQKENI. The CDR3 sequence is CASSPRQDRSNYGYTF. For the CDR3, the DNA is TGTGCCAGCTCACCCCGACAGGACCGGTCTAACTATGGCTACACCTTC.

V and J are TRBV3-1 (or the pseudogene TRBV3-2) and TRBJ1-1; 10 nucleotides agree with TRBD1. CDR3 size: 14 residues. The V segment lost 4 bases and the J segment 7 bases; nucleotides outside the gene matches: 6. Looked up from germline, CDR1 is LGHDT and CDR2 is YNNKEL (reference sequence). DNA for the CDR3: TGTGCCAGCAGCCTGACAGGGGGCAAGGGTGAAGCTTTCTTT. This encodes CASSLTGGKGEAFF.

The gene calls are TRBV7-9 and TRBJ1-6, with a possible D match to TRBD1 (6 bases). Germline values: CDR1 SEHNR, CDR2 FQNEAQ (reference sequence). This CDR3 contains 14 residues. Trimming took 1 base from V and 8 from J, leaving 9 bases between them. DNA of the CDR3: TGTGCCAGCAGCTTAGAGGGGGGGCATTCACCCCTCCACTTT. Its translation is CASSLEGGHSPLHF.

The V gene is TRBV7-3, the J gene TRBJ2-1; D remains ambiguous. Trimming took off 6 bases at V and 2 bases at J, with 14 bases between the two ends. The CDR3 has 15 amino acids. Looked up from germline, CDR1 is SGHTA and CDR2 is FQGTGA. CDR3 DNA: TGTGCCAGCAGTCCCAACCCCAGGACCTACAATGAGCAGTTCTTC. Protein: CASSPNPRTYNEQFF. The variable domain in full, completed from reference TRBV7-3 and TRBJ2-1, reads GAGVSQTPSNKVTEKGKYVELRCDPISGHTALYWYRQSLGQGPEFLIYFQGTGAADDSGLPNDRFFAVRPEGSVSTLKIQRTERGDSAVYLCASSPNPRTYNEQFFGPGTRLTVL.

The CDR3 nucleotides are TGTGCCACCAGCAGAGATCAATCGGCGGGGGATCACGAGCAGTACTTC. This sequence encodes CATSRDQSAGDHEQYF. The chain combines TRBV15 with TRBJ2-7; TRBD2 agrees at 7 bases. The CDR3 extends over 16 amino acids. With V trimmed by 0 bases and J by 5 bases, 10 bases remained unmatched. Germline CDR1 reads LNHNV; CDR2 reads YYDKDF (reference sequence).

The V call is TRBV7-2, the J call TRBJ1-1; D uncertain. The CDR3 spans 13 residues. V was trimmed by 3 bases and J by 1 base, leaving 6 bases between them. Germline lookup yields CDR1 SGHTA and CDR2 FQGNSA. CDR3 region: CASSLVGNTEAFF. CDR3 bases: TGTGCCAGCAGCTTGGTAGGGAACACTGAAGCTTTCTTT.

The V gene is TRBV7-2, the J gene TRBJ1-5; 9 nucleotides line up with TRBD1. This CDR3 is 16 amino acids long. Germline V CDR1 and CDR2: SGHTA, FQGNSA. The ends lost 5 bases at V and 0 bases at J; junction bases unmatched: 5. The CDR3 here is CASSPGQGISNQPQHF. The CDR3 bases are TGTGCCAGCAGCCCGGGACAGGGAATTAGCAATCAGCCCCAGCATTTT. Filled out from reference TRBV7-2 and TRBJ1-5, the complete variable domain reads GAGVSQSPSNKVTEKGKDVELRCDPISGHTALYWYRQSLGQGLEFLIYFQGNSAPDKSGLPSDRFSAERTGGSVSTLTIQRTQQEDSAVYLCASSPGQGISNQPQHFGDGTRLSIL.

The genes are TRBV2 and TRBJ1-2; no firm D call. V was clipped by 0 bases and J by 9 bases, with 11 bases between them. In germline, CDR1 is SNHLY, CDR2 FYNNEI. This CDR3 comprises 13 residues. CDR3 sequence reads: CASSEAAGGSYTF. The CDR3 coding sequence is TGTGCCAGCAGTGAAGCCGCAGGAGGCAGCTACACCTTC.

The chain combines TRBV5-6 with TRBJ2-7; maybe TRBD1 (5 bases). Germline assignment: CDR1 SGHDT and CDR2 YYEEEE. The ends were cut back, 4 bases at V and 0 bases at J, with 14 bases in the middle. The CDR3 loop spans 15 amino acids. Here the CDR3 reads CASSLGHLSSYEQYF. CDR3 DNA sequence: TGTGCCAGCAGCCTAGGACACCTGAGCTCCTACGAGCAGTACTTC.

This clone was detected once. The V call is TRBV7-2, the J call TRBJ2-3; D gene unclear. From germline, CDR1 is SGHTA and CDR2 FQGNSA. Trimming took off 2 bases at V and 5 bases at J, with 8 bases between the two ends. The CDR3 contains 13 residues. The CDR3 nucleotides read TGTGCCAGCAGCTTAAGTGCTTTAGATACGCAGTATTTT. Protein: CASSLSALDTQYF.

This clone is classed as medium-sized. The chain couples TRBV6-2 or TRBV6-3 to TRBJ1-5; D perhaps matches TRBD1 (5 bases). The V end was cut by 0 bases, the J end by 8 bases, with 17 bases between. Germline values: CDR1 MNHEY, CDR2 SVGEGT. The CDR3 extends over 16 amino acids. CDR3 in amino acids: CASSYSYGTDGKPQHF. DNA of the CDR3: TGTGCCAGCAGTTACTCGTACGGGACGGATGGGAAGCCCCAGCATTTT.

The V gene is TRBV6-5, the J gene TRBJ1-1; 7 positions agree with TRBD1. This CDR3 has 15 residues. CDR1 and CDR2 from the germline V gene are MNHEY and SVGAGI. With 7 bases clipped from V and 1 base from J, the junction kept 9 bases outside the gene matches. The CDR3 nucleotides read TGTGCCAGCAAAAACAGGGGCGGCTCGAACACTGAAGCTTTCTTT. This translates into CASKNRGGSNTEAFF.

The CDR3: CASSMGTSGVPYEQYF. CDR3 DNA sequence: TGTGCCAGTAGTATGGGGACTAGCGGGGTGCCGTACGAGCAGTACTTC. V usage is TRBV19 and J usage is TRBJ2-7, with 13 bases identical to TRBD2. J was trimmed by 4 bases and V by 3 bases; bases with no gene match: 6. Germline CDR1 LNHDA, CDR2 SQIVND (reference sequence). The CDR3 length is 16 residues.

The CDR3 loop reads CASSSRSEHEQYF. The CDR3 coding sequence is TGTGCCAGCAGCAGTCGAAGCGAGCACGAGCAGTACTTC. The chain recombines TRBV7-8 with TRBJ2-7; D not resolved. V lost 5 bases and J 5 bases, leaving 13 bases between the germline ends. From germline, CDR1 is SGHVS and CDR2 FQNEAQ. The CDR3 sequence is 13 residues long.

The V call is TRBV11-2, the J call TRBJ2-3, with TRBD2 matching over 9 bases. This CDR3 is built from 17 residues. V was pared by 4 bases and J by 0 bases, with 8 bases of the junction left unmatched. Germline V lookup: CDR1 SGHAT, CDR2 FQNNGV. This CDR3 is CASSYGRLAASTDTQYF. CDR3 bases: TGTGCCAGCAGCTACGGTCGACTAGCGGCTAGCACAGATACGCAGTATTTT.

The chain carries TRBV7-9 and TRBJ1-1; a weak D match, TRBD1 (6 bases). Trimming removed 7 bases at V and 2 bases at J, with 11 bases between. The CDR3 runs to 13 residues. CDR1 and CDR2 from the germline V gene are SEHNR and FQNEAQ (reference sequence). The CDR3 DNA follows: TGTGCCAGCACCAAGACAGGTAACACTGAAGCTTTCTTT. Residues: CASTKTGNTEAFF.

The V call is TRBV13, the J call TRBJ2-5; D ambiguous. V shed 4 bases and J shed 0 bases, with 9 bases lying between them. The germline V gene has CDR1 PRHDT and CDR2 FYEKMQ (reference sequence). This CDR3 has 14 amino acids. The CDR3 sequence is CASSSSLNQETQYF. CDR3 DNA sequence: TGTGCCAGCAGCTCTTCATTAAACCAAGAGACCCAGTACTTC.

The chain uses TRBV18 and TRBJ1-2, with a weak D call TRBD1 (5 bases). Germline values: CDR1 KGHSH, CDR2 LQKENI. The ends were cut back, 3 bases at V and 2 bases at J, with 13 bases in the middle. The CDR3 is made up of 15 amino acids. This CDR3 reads CASSPGLDSNYGYTF. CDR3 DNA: TGTGCCAGCTCACCGGGCCTCGACAGCAACTATGGCTACACCTTC. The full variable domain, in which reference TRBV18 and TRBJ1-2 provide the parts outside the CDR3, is NAGVMQNPRHLVRRRGQEARLRCSPMKGHSHVYWYRQLPEEGLKFMVYLQKENIIDESGMPKERFSAEFPKEGPSILRIQQVVRGDSAAYFCASSPGLDSNYGYTFGSGTRLTVV.

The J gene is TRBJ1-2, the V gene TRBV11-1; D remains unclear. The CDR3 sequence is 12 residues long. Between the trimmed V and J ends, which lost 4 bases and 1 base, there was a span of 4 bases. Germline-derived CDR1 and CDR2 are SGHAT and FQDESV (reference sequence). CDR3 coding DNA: TGTGCCAGCAGCTCAAATAACTATGGCTACACCTTC. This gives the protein CASSSNNYGYTF. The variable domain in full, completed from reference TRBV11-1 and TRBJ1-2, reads EAEVAQSPRYKITEKSQAVAFWCDPISGHATLYWYRQILGQGPELLVQFQDESVVDDSQLPKDRFSAERLKGVDSTLKIQPAELGDSAMYLCASSSNNYGYTFGSGTRLTVV.

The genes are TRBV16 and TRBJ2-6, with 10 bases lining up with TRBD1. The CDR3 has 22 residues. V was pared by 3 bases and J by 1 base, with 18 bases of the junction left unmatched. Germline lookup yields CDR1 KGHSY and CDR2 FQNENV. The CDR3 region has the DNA TGTGCCAGCAGCCAGTCCCCGGGACAGGGGATCCACTCAGAATCTGGGGCCAACGTCCTGACTTTC. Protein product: CASSQSPGQGIHSESGANVLTF.

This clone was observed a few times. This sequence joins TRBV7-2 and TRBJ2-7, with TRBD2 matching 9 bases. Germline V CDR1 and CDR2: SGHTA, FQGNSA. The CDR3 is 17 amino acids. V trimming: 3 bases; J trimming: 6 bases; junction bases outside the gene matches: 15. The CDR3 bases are TGTGCCAGCAGCTTCGCCCCTGCGGGAGGGCCGCTTAGCGAGCAGTACTTC. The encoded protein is CASSFAPAGGPLSEQYF.

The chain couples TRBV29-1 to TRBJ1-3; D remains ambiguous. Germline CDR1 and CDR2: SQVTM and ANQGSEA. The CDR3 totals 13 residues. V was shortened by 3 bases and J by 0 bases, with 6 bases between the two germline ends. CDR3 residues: CSVDTGSGNTIYF. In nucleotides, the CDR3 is TGCAGCGTTGATACGGGCTCTGGAAACACCATATATTTT.

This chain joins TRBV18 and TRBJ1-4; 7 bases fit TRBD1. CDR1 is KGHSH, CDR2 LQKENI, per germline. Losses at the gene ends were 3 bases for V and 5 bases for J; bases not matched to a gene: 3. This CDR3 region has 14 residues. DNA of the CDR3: TGTGCCAGCTCACCGGGACAGAAGAATGAAAAACTGTTTTTT. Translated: CASSPGQKNEKLFF.

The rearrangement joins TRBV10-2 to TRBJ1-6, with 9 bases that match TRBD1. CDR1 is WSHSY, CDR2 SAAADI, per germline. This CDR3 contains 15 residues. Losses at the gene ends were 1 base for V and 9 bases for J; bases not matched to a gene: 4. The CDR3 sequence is CASSEFRTGVSPLHF. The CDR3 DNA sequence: TGCGCCAGCAGTGAGTTCAGGACAGGGGTTTCACCCCTCCACTTT.

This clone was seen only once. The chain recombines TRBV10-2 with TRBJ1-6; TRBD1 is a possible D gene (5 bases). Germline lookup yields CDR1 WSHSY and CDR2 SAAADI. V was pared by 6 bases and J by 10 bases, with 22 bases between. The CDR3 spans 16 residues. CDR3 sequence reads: CASRESGTGPRSPLHF. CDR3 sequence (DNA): TGCGCCAGCAGGGAATCAGGCACGGGGCCGAGGTCACCCCTCCACTTT.